The 21 T cell receptor beta chains listed next were all sequenced from one sample in a study of cytomegalovirus exposure and HLA in healthy donors (dated by TCRdb to about 2017). The library was obtained by the immunoSEQ multiplex PCR assay. A mixture of 60 forward primers for TCR Vbeta segments and 13 reverse primers for TCR Jbeta segments was used in the multiplex PCR. TCRdb took this table from immuneACCESS and kept in-frame rearrangements with V and J called. Such tables lack part of the clones; where checked against another copy, unresolved V genes explain under half of the gap, and the rest is unexplained. Recorded for this sample are roughly 140,000 clones; about 79% of them occurred a single time. The ten top clones hold roughly 0.68% of the sample. Material for sequencing was PBMCs. All receptors derive from a male donor in good health and CMV-seronegative.

The chain links TRBV5-6 to TRBJ2-3; possibly TRBD1 for D (6 bases). The V and J ends lost 4 bases and 5 bases respectively, with 14 bases between them. There are 14 residues in the CDR3. Germline V lookup: CDR1 SGHDT, CDR2 YYEEEE. The CDR3 region has the DNA TGTGCCAGCAGCGTTACAGGGCTGGGAGATACGCAGTATTTT. This translates into CASSVTGLGDTQYF.

This rearrangement joins TRBV5-6 to TRBJ1-2; a possible D gene is TRBD1 (5 bases). Trimming cost V 1 base and J 0 bases, with 10 bases left between them. The CDR3 runs 15 residues. CDR1 and CDR2 from the germline V gene are SGHDT and YYEEEE. Here the CDR3 reads CASSLRTTANYGYTF. CDR3 nucleotides: TGTGCCAGCAGCTTGAGAACGACAGCTAACTATGGCTACACCTTC.

The V gene is TRBV11-3, the J gene TRBJ2-3, with 15 bases identical to TRBD2. This CDR3 has 18 amino acids. Losses at the gene ends were 3 bases for V and 5 bases for J; bases not matched to a gene: 9. Germline V gene lookup returns CDR1 SGHNT and CDR2 YENEEA. In nucleotides, the CDR3 is TGTGCCAGCAGCTTCGCTGGACTAGCGGGGGGGCAGAAAGATACGCAGTATTTT. Amino acid sequence: CASSFAGLAGGQKDTQYF.

V is TRBV6-1 and J is TRBJ1-2; D is uncertain. V lost 0 bases and J 4 bases, leaving 6 bases between the germline ends. Per germline, CDR1 MNHNS and CDR2 SASEGT. The CDR3 loop spans 13 amino acids. For the CDR3, the DNA is TGTGCCAGCAGTGAAGCGTTCGGCTATGGCTACACCTTC. Amino acids: CASSEAFGYGYTF.

This clone appeared once. The chain combines TRBV4-2 with TRBJ2-5; D might be TRBD2 (5 bases). V was cut by 1 base and J by 1 base, with 16 bases left in between. The CDR3 has 17 amino acids. CDR1 is LGHNA and CDR2 is YNFKEQ in the germline V gene. The CDR3 loop is CASSQVVASEGQETQYF. The CDR3, as DNA: TGTGCCAGCAGCCAAGTGGTGGCCAGCGAGGGCCAAGAGACCCAGTACTTC.

The chain has TRBV9 and TRBJ1-4, with D tentatively TRBD1 (5 bases). Germline loops: CDR1 SGDLS, CDR2 YYNGEE. The V gene lost 0 bases and the J gene lost 6 bases, with 15 bases spanning the gap. This CDR3 is 16 amino acids long. This chain's CDR3 is CASSVAEGAGDEKLFF. CDR3 sequence (DNA): TGTGCCAGCAGCGTAGCTGAAGGGGCGGGGGATGAAAAACTGTTTTTT.

There are a few counts of this clone. This sequence joins TRBV7-9 and TRBJ1-2; D ambiguous. CDR1 and CDR2 from the germline V gene are SEHNR and FQNEAQ (reference sequence). The CDR3 runs 12 residues. V was pared by 5 bases and J by 4 bases, with 8 bases between. CDR3 in amino acids: CASSQVAYGYTF. The CDR3 DNA reads TGTGCCAGCAGCCAAGTGGCCTATGGCTACACCTTC. The full variable domain, with the rest looked up from reference TRBV7-9 and TRBJ1-2, is DTGVSQNPRHKITKRGQNVTFRCDPISEHNRLYWYRQTLGQGPEFLTYFQNEAQLEKSRLLSDRFSAERPKGSFSTLEIQRTEQGDSAMYLCASSQVAYGYTFGSGTRLTVV.

The chain carries TRBV9 and TRBJ2-3; 9 bases are a match to TRBD1. Germline CDR1 and CDR2: SGDLS and YYNGEE. The CDR3 contains 16 residues. The J segment lost 4 bases and the V segment lost 3 bases, leaving 9 bases of the junction unmatched. The CDR3 is CASSERGGTGPDTQYF. The CDR3 bases are TGTGCCAGCAGCGAGCGGGGAGGGACAGGGCCAGATACGCAGTATTTT.

As regards this clone: Within the sample, other DNA sequences also encode this same CDR3. The rearrangement joins TRBV6-5 to TRBJ1-6; D might be TRBD1 (6 bases). Trimming cost V 4 bases and J 7 bases, with 17 bases left between them. The germline V gene has CDR1 MNHEY and CDR2 SVGAGI. The CDR3 has 16 amino acids. CDR3 DNA sequence: TGTGCCAGCAGTTTGCTATCACAGGGAGCCAATTCACCCCTCCACTTT. This codes for CASSLLSQGANSPLHF.

This clone was recorded only once. The chain joins TRBV30 to TRBJ1-2; D not certain. Trimming removed 0 bases from V and 4 bases from J, with 12 bases in between. The CDR3 length is 14 residues. The germline gives CDR1 GTSNPN, CDR2 SVGIG (reference sequence). The CDR3 DNA reads TGTGCCTGGAGTGTACGGGAATCCCTCTATGGCTACACCTTC. This translates into CAWSVRESLYGYTF.

The chain carries TRBV14 and TRBJ1-2; no reliable D call. The CDR3 loop spans 13 amino acids. The germline V gene encodes CDR1 SGHDN and CDR2 FVKESK. Deletions cut 0 bases from V and 4 bases from J, with 6 bases between. In nucleotides, the CDR3 is TGTGCCAGCAGCCAAGATCTCGGCTATGGCTACACCTTC. This codes for CASSQDLGYGYTF. Using reference TRBV14 and TRBJ1-2 for the parts outside the CDR3, the full variable domain is EAGVTQFPSHSVIEKGQTVTLRCDPISGHDNLYWYRRVMGKEIKFLLHFVKESKQDESGMPNNRFLAERTGGTYSTLKVQPAELEDSGVYFCASSQDLGYGYTFGSGTRLTVV.

V gene TRBV6-5 combines with J gene TRBJ1-6; D call uncertain. Germline V CDR1 and CDR2: MNHEY, SVGAGI. CDR3 length equals 14 residues. The V end was cut by 0 bases, the J end by 8 bases, with 8 bases between. CDR3 in DNA: TGTGCCAGCAGTTACTCGGAAGGAGATTCACCCCTCCACTTT. Translating it yields CASSYSEGDSPLHF.

V is TRBV7-9 and J is TRBJ1-2, with D tentatively TRBD1 (6 bases). There are 14 residues in the CDR3. Germline V gene sequence: CDR1 SEHNR, CDR2 FQNEAQ (reference sequence). V was shortened by 5 bases and J by 3 bases, with 13 bases between the two germline ends. CDR3 region: CASSPDRTDYGYTF. The CDR3 DNA reads as TGTGCCAGCAGCCCGGACAGAACTGACTATGGCTACACCTTC. Using reference TRBV7-9 and TRBJ1-2 for the parts outside the CDR3, the full variable domain is DTGVSQNPRHKITKRGQNVTFRCDPISEHNRLYWYRQTLGQGPEFLTYFQNEAQLEKSRLLSDRFSAERPKGSFSTLEIQRTEQGDSAMYLCASSPDRTDYGYTFGSGTRLTVV.

This chain joins TRBV11-3 and TRBJ1-2; 12 bases are shared with TRBD1. There are 14 residues in the CDR3. In germline, CDR1 is SGHNT, CDR2 YENEEA. V lost 5 bases, J lost 4 bases, and 2 bases stayed unmatched. CDR3 in amino acids: CASSRGQGAYGYTF. CDR3 coding DNA: TGTGCCAGCAGCCGGGGACAGGGGGCCTATGGCTACACCTTC.

This chain connects TRBV2 to TRBJ1-5; the D gene is possibly TRBD1 (6 bases). CDR1 and CDR2 from the germline V gene are SNHLY and FYNNEI. V gave up 8 bases and J gave up 2 bases, with 16 bases separating them. This CDR3 has 15 amino acids. CDR3 in amino acids: CASVRGSEGNQPQHF. CDR3 DNA sequence: TGTGCCAGCGTTAGGGGGTCGGAGGGCAATCAGCCCCAGCATTTT.

Remarks on this clone: Its ends do not fully match the called genes, so a read error is possible. The rearrangement joins TRBV7-9 to TRBJ1-2, with D uncertain. Germline V gives CDR1 SEHNR, CDR2 FQNEAQ (reference sequence). The CDR3 spans 15 residues. The CDR3 is CSSSLESLPNYGYTF. CDR3 in DNA: TGTTCCAGCAGCTTAGAGAGCCTCCCGAACTATGGCTACACCTTC. Together with reference TRBV7-9 and TRBJ1-2, the CDR3 gives the full variable domain: DTGVSQNPRHKITKRGQNVTFRCDPISEHNRLYWYRQTLGQGPEFLTYFQNEAQLEKSRLLSDRFSAERPKGSFSTLEIQRTEQGDSAMYLCSSSLESLPNYGYTFGSGTRLTVV.

This chain links TRBV9 with TRBJ2-5, with 13 bases identical to TRBD2. This CDR3 comprises 18 residues. V dropped 2 bases and J dropped 1; count of bases not matched to a gene: 8. Germline-derived CDR1 and CDR2 are SGDLS and YYNGEE. The CDR3: CASSVGSGLAGTQETQYF. CDR3 coding DNA: TGTGCCAGCAGCGTGGGGTCGGGACTAGCGGGGACCCAAGAGACCCAGTACTTC. The whole variable domain, remainder taken from reference TRBV9 and TRBJ2-5, is DSGVTQTPKHLITATGQRVTLRCSPRSGDLSVYWYQQSLDQGLQFLIQYYNGEERAKGNILERFSAQQFPDLHSELNLSSLELGDSALYFCASSVGSGLAGTQETQYFGPGTRLLVL.

CDR3 residues: CASHRDRNEKLFF. The CDR3, as DNA: TGTGCCAGTCACCGGGACAGGAATGAAAAACTGTTTTTT. The chain is built from TRBV2 and TRBJ1-4; TRBD1 matches 8 bases. After removal of 9 bases from V and 5 bases from J, the junction contained 5 bases not matched to a gene. The CDR3 spans 13 residues. CDR1 and CDR2 (germline): SNHLY, FYNNEI.

The rearrangement links TRBV5-1 to TRBJ2-1, with 14 bases aligning to TRBD2. CDR1 is SGHRS and CDR2 is YFSETQ in the germline V gene. V lost 4 bases and J lost 9; bases outside the gene matches: 6. This CDR3 comprises 15 residues. CDR3 sequence: CASSMTSGREGEQFF. CDR3 bases: TGCGCCAGCAGCATGACTAGCGGGAGGGAGGGTGAGCAGTTCTTC.

The chain joins TRBV10-3 to TRBJ2-5, with TRBD1 matching 11 bases. CDR3 size: 15 residues. The J segment lost 5 bases and the V segment lost 8 bases, leaving 10 bases of the junction unmatched. Germline V gene lookup returns CDR1 ENHRY and CDR2 SYGVKD. The CDR3 is CAIAPRDRGSETQYF. CDR3 DNA sequence: TGTGCCATCGCCCCCCGGGACAGGGGGTCGGAGACCCAGTACTTC.

The V call is TRBV5-1, the J call TRBJ2-7; 15 positions match TRBD2. The trim removed 5 bases at V and 5 bases at J, leaving 8 bases unmatched. This CDR3 is 16 amino acids long. Germline V CDR1 and CDR2: SGHRS, YFSETQ. CDR3 DNA sequence: TGCGCCAGCAGTAAGGGACTAGCGGGAGGTGTCGACGAGCAGTACTTC. This codes for CASSKGLAGGVDEQYF.